One sample yielded the 19 T cell receptor beta chains listed below, sequenced in a study of CD8+ T cells in alopecia areata. Extraction and reverse transcription of RNA yielded cDNA as the sequencing template. The table came from immunoSEQ multiplex PCR; TCRdb's copy has only in-frame clones and leaves some out. The table shows some 110,000 clones, with roughly 69% occurring only once. Sequenced sample: CD4+ T cells sorted from blood. These receptors were collected from a human donor in good health.

The chain combines TRBV29-1 with TRBJ1-2; 7 bases are shared with TRBD1. The CDR3 consists of 14 residues. Per the germline V gene, CDR1 is SQVTM and CDR2 is ANQGSEA. After removal of 8 bases from V and 4 bases from J, the junction contained 13 bases not matched to a gene. In DNA, the CDR3 is TGCAGCTCCTACTCACAGGGGAAGGGCTATGGCTACACCTTC. The encoded protein is CSSYSQGKGYGYTF.

The CDR3 loop reads CASSGFQETQYF. In nucleotides, the CDR3 is TGTGCCAGCAGCGGATTCCAAGAGACCCAGTACTTC. This chain links TRBV9 with TRBJ2-5; D is ambiguous. Trimming pared 3 bases from V and 1 base from J, leaving 4 bases between. This CDR3 spans 12 amino acids. Germline CDR1 SGDLS, CDR2 YYNGEE.

Remarks on this clone: Other nucleotide sequences in the sample specify the same CDR3. This chain joins TRBV5-4 and TRBJ2-2; no reliable D call. Looked up from germline, CDR1 is SGHNT and CDR2 is YYREEE (reference sequence). Trimming shortened V by 5 bases and J by 4 bases, and 6 bases separated the two germline ends. The CDR3 is 12 amino acids. The CDR3 is CASSLSTGELFF. The CDR3 nucleotides read TGTGCCAGCAGTTTGTCCACCGGGGAGCTGTTTTTT.

The chain couples TRBV29-1 to TRBJ1-2, with 8 nucleotides matching TRBD1. V was pared by 0 bases and J by 8 bases, with 8 bases of the junction left unmatched. The CDR3 loop spans 14 amino acids. The germline V gene encodes CDR1 SQVTM and CDR2 ANQGSEA. The CDR3 DNA follows: TGCAGCGTTGAAGATCGTCAGGGGGCGAGAGGCTACACCTTC. It encodes CSVEDRQGARGYTF.

The CDR3 region is CASSLASGGLGETQYF. In DNA, the CDR3 is TGTGCCAGCAGCTTGGCTAGCGGGGGGTTAGGAGAGACCCAGTACTTC. The chain carries TRBV7-2 and TRBJ2-5, with TRBD2 matching over 11 bases. Germline V gene sequence: CDR1 SGHTA, CDR2 FQGNSA. J gave up 4 bases and V 3 bases, and 7 bases lay outside the gene matches. The CDR3 totals 16 residues.

This chain uses TRBV6-5 with TRBJ1-5, with 8 nucleotides matching TRBD1. With V trimmed by 4 bases and J by 4 bases, 6 bases remained unmatched. The CDR3 contains 15 residues. In germline, CDR1 is MNHEY, CDR2 SVGAGI. CDR3 sequence reads: CASSSDRERNQPQHF. The CDR3, as DNA: TGTGCCAGCAGTTCGGACAGGGAAAGGAATCAGCCCCAGCATTTT.

This clone was recorded a few times. The V call is TRBV13, the J call TRBJ1-3; D is ambiguous. The CDR3 consists of 14 residues. Germline CDR1 and CDR2: PRHDT and FYEKMQ (reference sequence). V lost 1 base to trimming and J lost 0 bases, with 4 bases between them. CDR3 bases: TGTGCCAGCAGCTTAGTTGGCTCTGGAAACACCATATATTTT. Encoded protein: CASSLVGSGNTIYF.

The chain uses TRBV7-2 and TRBJ1-5; a weak D match, TRBD1 (6 bases). V was trimmed by 1 base and J by 6 bases, leaving 13 bases between them. The CDR3 extends over 15 amino acids. Germline loops: CDR1 SGHTA, CDR2 FQGNSA. CDR3 DNA: TGTGCCAGCAGCTTAGGCAGGGGCGGTATTCAGCCCCAGCATTTT. This translates into CASSLGRGGIQPQHF.

The CDR3 is CASSSDQGRGGYTF. Here the CDR3 DNA reads TGCGCCAGCAGCTCGGACCAGGGAAGGGGTGGCTACACCTTC. This chain joins TRBV5-1 and TRBJ1-2; possible D gene TRBD1, 5 bases. CDR1 is SGHRS and CDR2 is YFSETQ in the germline V gene. V lost 3 bases, J lost 7 bases, and 16 bases lay in between. This CDR3 has 14 amino acids.

This rearrangement joins TRBV29-1 to TRBJ2-1; tentative D call: TRBD2 (6 bases). Germline CDR1 reads SQVTM; CDR2 reads ANQGSEA. CDR3 length equals 12 residues. Trimming shortened V by 6 bases and J by 7 bases, and 13 bases separated the two germline ends. The CDR3 region has the DNA TGCAGCGTCCCCGCGGGGCTGAATGAGCAGTTCTTC. Protein sequence: CSVPAGLNEQFF.

This clone occurred once. This chain joins TRBV5-6 and TRBJ2-3, with D uncertain. This CDR3 is built from 12 residues. Between the trimmed V and J ends, which lost 0 bases and 4 bases, there was a span of 3 bases. The germline gives CDR1 SGHDT, CDR2 YYEEEE. In nucleotides, the CDR3 is TGTGCCAGCAGCTTGGTGGCAGATACGCAGTATTTT. As protein: CASSLVADTQYF. Full variable domain (outside the CDR3, taken from reference TRBV5-6 and TRBJ2-3): DAGVTQSPTHLIKTRGQQVTLRCSPKSGHDTVSWYQQALGQGPQFIFQYYEEEERQRGNFPDRFSGHQFPNYSSELNVNALLLGDSALYLCASSLVADTQYFGPGTRLTVL.

This clone was seen a handful of times. The V gene is TRBV9, the J gene TRBJ2-7; D is perhaps TRBD2 (6 bases). The V gene lost 4 bases and the J gene lost 6 bases, with 14 bases spanning the gap. CDR3 size: 13 residues. Per germline, CDR1 SGDLS and CDR2 YYNGEE. Written as DNA, the CDR3 is TGTGCCAGCAGCTCGGGCGGGGCATCCGAGCAGTACTTC. Its protein product is CASSSGGASEQYF.

The V call is TRBV30, the J call TRBJ1-5, with D unresolved. The CDR3 spans 15 residues. The ends were cut back, 0 bases at V and 12 bases at J, with 21 bases in the middle. The V gene's germline CDR1 is GTSNPN and CDR2 SVGIG (reference sequence). This CDR3 is CAWSVYGLPSLGQHF. The CDR3, as DNA: TGTGCCTGGAGTGTATACGGACTCCCTTCCCTGGGCCAGCATTTT.

The rearrangement uses TRBV5-1 and TRBJ1-1; tentatively, D is TRBD1 (5 bases). Germline CDR1 and CDR2: SGHRS and YFSETQ. The CDR3 has 14 residues. V was clipped by 4 bases and J by 7 bases, with 17 bases between them. CDR3 in amino acids: CASSNGAGVDEAFF. For the CDR3, the DNA is TGCGCCAGCAGCAACGGCGCGGGGGTGGATGAAGCTTTCTTT.

The V and J genes are TRBV30 and TRBJ2-6; no clear D. The CDR3 covers 14 residues. Per germline, CDR1 GTSNPN and CDR2 SVGIG (reference sequence). Trimming shortened V by 4 bases and J by 1 base, and 8 bases separated the two germline ends. CDR3 nucleotides: TGTGCCTGGATAATAACTTCTGGGGCCAACGTCCTGACTTTC. Translated: CAWIITSGANVLTF. Drawing the rest from reference TRBV30 and TRBJ2-6, the complete variable domain is SQTIHQWPATLVQPVGSPLSLECTVEGTSNPNLYWYRQAAGRGLQLLFYSVGIGQISSEVPQNLSASRPQDRQFILSSKKLLLSDSGFYLCAWIITSGANVLTFGAGSRLTVL.

The chain combines TRBV29-1 with TRBJ1-2; tentatively, D is TRBD1 (6 bases). Trimming stripped 6 bases from V and 2 bases from J, with 13 bases between. Germline V gene sequence: CDR1 SQVTM, CDR2 ANQGSEA. The CDR3 has 13 amino acids. DNA for the CDR3: TGCAGCGTCCAGCCGGACAGAAACTATGGCTACACCTTC. This codes for CSVQPDRNYGYTF.

Notes on this clone: Distinct nucleotide sequences in the sample also encode this CDR3. This rearrangement joins TRBV2 to TRBJ2-5; D is perhaps TRBD2 (5 bases). Trimming left V 4 bases short and J 5 bases short, with 11 bases between. Germline V gene data show CDR1 as SNHLY and CDR2 as FYNNEI. CDR3 length equals 13 residues. The CDR3 region is CASSGLEGETQYF. As DNA, the CDR3 is TGTGCCAGCAGTGGGCTTGAGGGTGAGACCCAGTACTTC.

This chain uses TRBV11-1 with TRBJ2-7; no definite D call. Trimming cost V 4 bases and J 3 bases, with 7 bases left between them. CDR1 is SGHAT and CDR2 is FQDESV in the germline V gene (reference sequence). The length of the CDR3 is 12 residues. CDR3 coding DNA: TGTGCCAGCAGCTCCCGTGGCTACGAGCAGTACTTC. Translated: CASSSRGYEQYF.

The rearrangement uses TRBV30 and TRBJ1-2; no clear D. The CDR3 contains 12 residues. Trimming removed 2 bases at V and 4 bases at J, with 8 bases between. Germline assignment: CDR1 GTSNPN and CDR2 SVGIG (reference sequence). DNA of the CDR3: TGTGCCTGGAGTCGGCAGGCCTATGGCTACACCTTC. Its translation is CAWSRQAYGYTF.